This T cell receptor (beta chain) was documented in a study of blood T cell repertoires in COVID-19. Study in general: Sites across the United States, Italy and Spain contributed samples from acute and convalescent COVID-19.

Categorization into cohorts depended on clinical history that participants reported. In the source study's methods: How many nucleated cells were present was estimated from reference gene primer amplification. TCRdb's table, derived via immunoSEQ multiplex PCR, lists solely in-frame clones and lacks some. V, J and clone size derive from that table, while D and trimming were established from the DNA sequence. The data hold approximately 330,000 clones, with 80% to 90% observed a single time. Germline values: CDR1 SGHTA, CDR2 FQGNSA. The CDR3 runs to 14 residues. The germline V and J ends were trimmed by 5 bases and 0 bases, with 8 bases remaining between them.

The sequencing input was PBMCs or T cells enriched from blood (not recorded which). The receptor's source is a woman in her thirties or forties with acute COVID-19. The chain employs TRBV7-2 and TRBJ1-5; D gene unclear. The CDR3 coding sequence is TGTGCCAGCAGCCCCCAGTTTAGCAATCAGCCCCAGCATTTT. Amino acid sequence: CASSPQFSNQPQHF.